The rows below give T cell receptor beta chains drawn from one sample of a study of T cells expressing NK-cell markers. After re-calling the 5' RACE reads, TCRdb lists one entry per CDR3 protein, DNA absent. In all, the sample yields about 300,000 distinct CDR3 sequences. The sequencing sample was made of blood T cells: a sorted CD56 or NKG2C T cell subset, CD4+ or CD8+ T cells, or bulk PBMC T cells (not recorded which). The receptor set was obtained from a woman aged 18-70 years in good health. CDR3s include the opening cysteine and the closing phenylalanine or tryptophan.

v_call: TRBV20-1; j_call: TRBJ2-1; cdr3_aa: CSANRLKYNEQFF
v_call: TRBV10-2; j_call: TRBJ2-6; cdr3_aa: CASSEPYRANVLTF
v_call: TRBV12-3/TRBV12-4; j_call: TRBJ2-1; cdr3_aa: CASSVGAAYNEQFF
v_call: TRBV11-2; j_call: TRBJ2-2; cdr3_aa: CASSLYFSSSGSGGELFF
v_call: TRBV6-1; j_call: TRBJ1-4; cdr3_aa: CASSDGWGLQHEKLFF
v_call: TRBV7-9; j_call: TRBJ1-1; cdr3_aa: CASTEYGQGTEAFF
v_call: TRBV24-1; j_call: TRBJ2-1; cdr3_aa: CATRGGLYNEQFF
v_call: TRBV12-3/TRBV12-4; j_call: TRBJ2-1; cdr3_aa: CASSLNKKGLAGVVEQFF
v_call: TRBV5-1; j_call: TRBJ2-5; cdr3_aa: CASSLLPPGLAARQETQYF
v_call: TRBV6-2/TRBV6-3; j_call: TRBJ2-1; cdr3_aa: CASSYGGTGGDEQFF
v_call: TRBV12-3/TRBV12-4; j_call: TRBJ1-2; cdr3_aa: CASSPRGSSGYTF
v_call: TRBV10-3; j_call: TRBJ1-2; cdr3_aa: CAISAPGEGNYGYTF
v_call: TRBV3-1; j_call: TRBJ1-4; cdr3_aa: CASSHTAEEKLFF
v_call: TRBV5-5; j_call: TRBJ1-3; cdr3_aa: CASSFRTSGNTIYF
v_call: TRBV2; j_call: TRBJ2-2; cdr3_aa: CASSKAGGYTGELFF
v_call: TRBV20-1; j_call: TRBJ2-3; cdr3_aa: CSAGPGLAHTDTQYF
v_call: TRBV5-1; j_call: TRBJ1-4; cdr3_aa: CASSSRRAGEKLFF
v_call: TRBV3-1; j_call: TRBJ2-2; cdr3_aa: CASSQERQGSGELFF